These T cell receptor beta chains were read from a single sample in a study of T cell responses to AZD1222 COVID-19 vaccine. Assay: immunoSEQ multiplex PCR; the TCRdb copy retains only in-frame clones and omits some. The data contain 80,000 to 100,000 clones, around 88% of them singletons. The starting material was peripheral blood, obtained on day 0 of MenACWY control vaccination. The receptors stem from an adult in good health. Both conserved end residues are part of each CDR3. A D gene is named only where the DNA matches it firmly. For some rows the clone size is stated as once, few or many, or as a class when expanded; others skip it.

size: NA
D: TRBD1
V: TRBV6-6
J: TRBJ1-4
DNA: TGTGCCAGCAGGCACCAGGGGGCGGCTAATGAAAAACTGTTTTTT
CDR3: CASRHQGAANEKLFF

size: NA
D: NA
V: TRBV28
J: TRBJ1-5
DNA: TGTGCCAGCCACAGTATGTCGACCCAGCATTTT
CDR3: CASHSMSTQHF

size: NA
D: NA
V: TRBV4-1
J: TRBJ2-1
DNA: TGCGCCAGCAGCCAGCTTCCTCTATTCTCCTACAATGAGCAGTTCTTC
CDR3: CASSQLPLFSYNEQFF

size: NA
D: NA
V: TRBV27
J: TRBJ2-2
DNA: TGTGCCAGCAGTTTATGGAACTCCGGGGAGCTGTTTTTT
CDR3: CASSLWNSGELFF

size: NA
D: NA
V: TRBV12-3/TRBV12-4
J: TRBJ2-1
DNA: TGTGCCAGCAGCTCGTACAACTACAATGAGCAGTTCTTC
CDR3: CASSSYNYNEQFF

size: NA
D: NA
V: TRBV18
J: TRBJ2-7
DNA: TGTGCCAGCTCACTTAAGAAATACGAGCAGTACTTC
CDR3: CASSLKKYEQYF

size: NA
D: NA
V: TRBV25-1
J: TRBJ1-1
DNA: TGTGCCAGCAGTGATGAAATGAACACTGAAGCTTTCTTT
CDR3: CASSDEMNTEAFF

size: NA
D: NA
V: TRBV24-1
J: TRBJ2-2
DNA: TGTGCCACCAGTGAGGCGGGGAGAACCGGGGAGCTGTTTTTT
CDR3: CATSEAGRTGELFF

size: NA
D: NA
V: TRBV6-1
J: TRBJ2-4
DNA: TGTGCCAGCAGTGAAACTGTTTGGGGGGCGACCAAAAACATTCAGTACTTC
CDR3: CASSETVWGATKNIQYF

size: NA
D: NA
V: TRBV28
J: TRBJ2-1
DNA: TGTGCCAGCAGACTTGGGCAGGTTCTAAGTGAGCAGTTCTTC
CDR3: CASRLGQVLSEQFF

size: few
D: NA
V: TRBV7-8
J: TRBJ1-4
DNA: TGTGCCAGCAGCTTAGTTGGGTCTCCCTCGACTAATGAAAAACTGTTTTTT
CDR3: CASSLVGSPSTNEKLFF

size: NA
D: NA
V: TRBV2
J: TRBJ2-1
DNA: TGTGCCAGCAGTGAAGGTCAGGGATACTACAATGAGCAGTTCTTC
CDR3: CASSEGQGYYNEQFF

size: NA
D: NA
V: TRBV7-2
J: TRBJ1-1
DNA: TGTGCCAGCAGCTTTCGGCAGTCCACTGAAGCTTTCTTT
CDR3: CASSFRQSTEAFF

size: NA
D: NA
V: TRBV9
J: TRBJ2-1
DNA: TGTGCCAGCAGCGTATTAGACAGCTACAATGAGCAGTTCTTC
CDR3: CASSVLDSYNEQFF

size: NA
D: NA
V: TRBV11-3
J: TRBJ2-7
DNA: TGTGCCAGCAGCTTGCACAGCGGACTATACGAGCAGTACTTC
CDR3: CASSLHSGLYEQYF

size: NA
D: NA
V: TRBV27
J: TRBJ2-5
DNA: TGTGCCAGCAGTCCCCAGGTAGGGCATCTAAGGGTACAAGAGACCCAGTACTTC
CDR3: CASSPQVGHLRVQETQYF

size: NA
D: TRBD1
V: TRBV29-1
J: TRBJ2-1
DNA: TGCAGCGTTCGGACAGGGAAAGGCACTGAGCAGTTCTTC
CDR3: CSVRTGKGTEQFF

size: NA
D: TRBD1
V: TRBV19
J: TRBJ2-7
DNA: TGTGCCAGTAGTTTAGGGACAGGGGCCTACGAGCAGTACTTC
CDR3: CASSLGTGAYEQYF

size: NA
D: NA
V: TRBV6-2/TRBV6-3
J: TRBJ2-7
DNA: TGTGCCAGCAGTTACTCGAAGGCGGCGGGGCCCTACGAGCAGTACTTC
CDR3: CASSYSKAAGPYEQYF

size: NA
D: NA
V: TRBV7-2
J: TRBJ1-4
DNA: TGTGCCAGCAGCCTCGGACTGGGAGGGGAAAAACTGTTTTTT
CDR3: CASSLGLGGEKLFF

size: NA
D: NA
V: TRBV6-5
J: TRBJ1-2
DNA: TGTGCCAGCAGTTACTCGAGAGGGAATGGCTACACCTTC
CDR3: CASSYSRGNGYTF

size: once
D: NA
V: TRBV24-1
J: TRBJ2-3
DNA: TGTGCCACCAGTGATCCCGGGACCCAAAGCACAGATACGCAGTATTTT
CDR3: CATSDPGTQSTDTQYF

size: NA
D: NA
V: TRBV3-1/TRBV3-2
J: TRBJ1-2
DNA: TGTGCCAGCAGCCAGGGACACCAAGCTAACTATGGCTACACCTTC
CDR3: CASSQGHQANYGYTF

size: NA
D: TRBD2
V: TRBV4-3
J: TRBJ2-2
DNA: TGCGCCAGCAGCCAGGAAGCTAGCGGGGGAAACACCGGGGAGCTGTTTTTT
CDR3: CASSQEASGGNTGELFF

size: NA
D: NA
V: TRBV28
J: TRBJ1-5
DNA: TGTGCCAGCAGTTTATCAACGAGGGGAGATCAGCCCCAGCATTTT
CDR3: CASSLSTRGDQPQHF

size: NA
D: NA
V: TRBV20-1
J: TRBJ1-2
DNA: TGCAGTGCTAGTGTGGGGCAGTATGGCTACACCTTC
CDR3: CSASVGQYGYTF

size: NA
D: NA
V: TRBV12-3/TRBV12-4
J: TRBJ1-2
DNA: TGTGCCAGCAGTTTTGGGGGGGACTATGGCTACACCTTC
CDR3: CASSFGGDYGYTF

size: once
D: NA
V: TRBV5-8
J: TRBJ1-5
DNA: TGTGCCAGCCGAAAGGGGACGGATCAGCCCCAGCATTTT
CDR3: CASRKGTDQPQHF

size: NA
D: TRBD1
V: TRBV5-8
J: TRBJ1-2
DNA: TGTGCCAGCAGCGCTGGACAGGGGTTATTCCGGGGCTACACCTTC
CDR3: CASSAGQGLFRGYTF

size: NA
D: TRBD1
V: TRBV18
J: TRBJ2-7
DNA: TGTGCCAGCTCACCACCGACAGGGGGCTACGAGCAGTACTTC
CDR3: CASSPPTGGYEQYF

size: NA
D: TRBD1
V: TRBV6-1
J: TRBJ1-3
DNA: TGTGCCAGCAGTGAAGTTGGGGGGACAGGCAACACCATATATTTT
CDR3: CASSEVGGTGNTIYF

size: NA
D: NA
V: TRBV9
J: TRBJ2-2
DNA: TGTGCCAGCAGCTTGACCTGGGGGACCGGGGAGCTGTTTTTT
CDR3: CASSLTWGTGELFF

size: NA
D: NA
V: TRBV30
J: TRBJ1-5
DNA: TGTGCCTGGAGTCGAGGTTATAGCAATCAGCCCCAGCATTTT
CDR3: CAWSRGYSNQPQHF

size: NA
D: TRBD1
V: TRBV19
J: TRBJ1-4
DNA: TGTGCCAGTGGGGACAGGGGAAGTGAAAAACTGTTTTTT
CDR3: CASGDRGSEKLFF

size: NA
D: NA
V: TRBV7-2
J: TRBJ1-1
DNA: TGTGCCAGCAGCTTAGGTAGTTCGTCCACTGAAGCTTTCTTT
CDR3: CASSLGSSSTEAFF

size: NA
D: TRBD1
V: TRBV6-5
J: TRBJ1-6
DNA: TGTGCCAGCCGGACAGGGGGAAGCTCACCCCTCCACTTT
CDR3: CASRTGGSSPLHF

size: few
D: NA
V: TRBV2
J: TRBJ1-2
DNA: TGTGCCAGCAGTGATGGGCGGGAAAACTATGGCTACACCTTC
CDR3: CASSDGRENYGYTF